This T cell receptor (beta chain) was captured in a study of human T cells and chemical hapten exposure. Study in general: Skin on the upper inner arm, roughly 2 cm by roughly 2 cm in size, was sensitized with 2% DPC. It was small differences in pooled library volume that mainly caused per-sample TCR yields to vary.

This CDR3 comprises 13 residues. TCRdb processed the RACE reads anew with MiXCR; each CDR3 protein has one entry. Of approximately 110,000 distinct CDR3 sequences in the sample, approximately 9.9% are singletons; the top ten hold around 3.4%. This clonotype has only a few counts. Its antigen remains unknown. One end of the junction fails to match germline, which may point to a read error. The sample's time point: patch test 1, 2 weeks after DPC sensitization. Treatment meaning: therapeutic diphenylcyclopropenone sensitization with weekly scalp DPC. General study points: DPC sensitization produced no change in TCRs with frequency above 1 in 1000. Counts of expanded TCRs at PT1 were positively correlated with patch test score.

This material consisted of whole blood, taken in connection with sensitization to the hapten diphenylcyclopropenone (DPC). The source is a woman aged 40 to 49 with alopecia areata. Some clones in this sample may be carry-over from other donors' samples. The chain is built from TRBV12-3 or TRBV12-4 and TRBJ2-3; D not certain. The CDR3 DNA reads as TGTGCCACCAGTGCGTCAGGCACAGATACGCAGTATTTT. Protein product: CATSASGTDTQYF.